The 11 T cell receptor beta chains reported below all come from one sample, sequenced in a study of T-cell reconstitution after alpha-beta-depleted transplantation in children. Unique molecular identifiers were built into the TCRbeta library. From the PCR reads, TCRdb called clonotypes with MiXCR, one entry per CDR3 protein. Here the sample spans 65,000 to 85,000 distinct CDR3 sequences, about a tenth being singletons. This specimen consisted of PBMCs, obtained before TCRalphabeta/CD19-depleted stem cell transplant. The origin of the receptors is a boy younger than 18 with acute myeloid leukemia, due to receive a stem cell transplant.

This clonotype was seen a handful of times. V is TRBV20-1 and J is TRBJ1-2; 9 nucleotides align to TRBD1. Germline CDR1 is DFQATT and CDR2 is SNEGSKA (reference sequence). The CDR3 is 16 residues long. Trimming removed 5 bases from V and 0 bases from J; junction bases left unmatched: 10. DNA of the CDR3: TGCAGTGCTCCCGCGACAGGGGGGGAAACTAACTATGGCTACACCTTC. Protein product: CSAPATGGETNYGYTF.

This clonotype was picked up a small number of times. The CDR3 sequence: CASSLAFSYEQYF. The CDR3 nucleotides are TGTGCCAGCAGCTTAGCGTTCAGCTACGAGCAGTACTTC. The V and J genes are TRBV7-2 and TRBJ2-7; D not certain. Deletions cut 0 bases from V and 3 bases from J, with 6 bases between. Germline V gene data show CDR1 as SGHTA and CDR2 as FQGNSA. This CDR3 comprises 13 residues.

This clonotype was detected ten times or more. V usage is TRBV7-9 and J usage is TRBJ2-7, with 7 bases that match TRBD2. Germline loops: CDR1 SEHNR, CDR2 FQNEAQ (reference sequence). V lost 5 bases, J lost 6 bases, and 10 bases stayed unmatched. The CDR3 consists of 14 residues. The CDR3 DNA follows: TGTGCCAGCAGCCCTGGACTAGGAATTTTCGAGCAGTACTTC. Its protein is CASSPGLGIFEQYF.

In this sample, this clonotype turned up many times. The CDR3 DNA sequence: TGTGCCAGCAGCGCCCTGACAGGGTCTGGAAACACCATATATTTT. Protein product: CASSALTGSGNTIYF. The chain uses TRBV7-8 and TRBJ1-3; 7 nucleotides align to TRBD1. The CDR3 has 15 residues. V shed 5 bases and J 1 base; nucleotides not matched to a gene: 5. In germline, CDR1 is SGHVS, CDR2 FQNEAQ. The variable domain in full, completed from reference TRBV7-8 and TRBJ1-3, reads GAGVSQSPRYKVAKRGQDVALRCDPISGHVSLFWYQQALGQGPEFLTYFQNEAQLDKSGLPSDRFFAERPEGSVSTLKIQRTQQEDSAVYLCASSALTGSGNTIYFGEGSWLTVV.

This clonotype was seen ten or more times. The J gene is TRBJ2-7, the V gene TRBV7-6; TRBD2 matches at 11 bases. The germline CDR1 and CDR2 sequences are SGHVS and FNYEAQ. V dropped 5 bases and J dropped 5; count of bases not matched to a gene: 8. CDR3 length: 15 amino acids. CDR3 residues: CASSIRLAGRNEQYF. In nucleotides, the CDR3 is TGTGCCAGCAGCATACGACTAGCGGGAAGGAACGAGCAGTACTTC. Looking up the rest from reference TRBV7-6 and TRBJ2-7 gives the full variable domain: GAGVSQSPRYKVTKRGQDVALRCDPISGHVSLYWYRQALGQGPEFLTYFNYEAQQDKSGLPNDRFSAERPEGSISTLTIQRTEQRDSAMYRCASSIRLAGRNEQYFGPGTRLTVT.

This clonotype was recorded many times. The chain joins TRBV29-1 to TRBJ1-5, with D hard to call. The germline V and J ends were trimmed by 4 bases and 1 base, with 8 bases remaining between them. Germline V lookup: CDR1 SQVTM, CDR2 ANQGSEA. CDR3 length: 13 residues. CDR3 sequence: CSVGVGSNQPQHF. The CDR3 coding sequence is TGCAGCGTTGGGGTGGGGAGCAATCAGCCCCAGCATTTT.

This clonotype has at least ten counts. This chain joins TRBV5-1 and TRBJ2-1; TRBD2 might be the D (5 bases). CDR1 and CDR2 from the germline V gene are SGHRS and YFSETQ. The V and J ends lost 4 bases and 0 bases respectively, with 17 bases between them. The CDR3 runs to 17 residues. The CDR3 coding sequence is TGCGCCAGCAGCAGAGGAGGACGGATTAGCTCCTACAATGAGCAGTTCTTC. This encodes CASSRGGRISSYNEQFF.

This clonotype was counted many times. The chain carries TRBV12-3 or TRBV12-4 and TRBJ2-5; D remains ambiguous. There are 15 residues in the CDR3. Trimming took 5 bases from V and 1 from J, leaving 14 bases between them. The CDR3 bases are TGTGCCAGCAGTCCTCGACGGATGCTCCAAGAGACCCAGTACTTC. It is translated as CASSPRRMLQETQYF.

The table lists this clonotype with many counts. The CDR3: CASSPGWASTEAFF. The CDR3 DNA reads TGTGCCAGCAGTCCGGGGTGGGCGTCCACTGAAGCTTTCTTT. V and J are TRBV7-2 and TRBJ1-1, with D hard to call. This CDR3 is 14 amino acids long. Germline V CDR1 and CDR2: SGHTA, FQGNSA. With 6 bases removed from V and 4 bases from J, the gap between germline ends came to 15 bases.

In its sample, this clonotype was seen many times. V and J are TRBV5-6 and TRBJ1-6; D is ambiguous. V lost 3 bases, J lost 0 bases, and 7 bases lay in between. The CDR3 sequence is 15 residues long. Per the germline V gene, CDR1 is SGHDT and CDR2 is YYEEEE. The CDR3 DNA sequence: TGTGCCAGCAGCTCGGTGAGCTCCTATAATTCACCCCTCCACTTT. This gives the protein CASSSVSSYNSPLHF.

This clonotype was counted at least ten times. The chain has TRBV5-1 and TRBJ1-6, with 8 bases that match TRBD1. Looked up from germline, CDR1 is SGHRS and CDR2 is YFSETQ. The CDR3 is 15 amino acids. V trimming: 5 bases; J trimming: 4 bases; junction bases outside the gene matches: 5. In nucleotides, the CDR3 is TGCGCCAGCAGAGAACGGACAGGGTATAATTCACCCCTCCACTTT. Translated: CASRERTGYNSPLHF.